The TCR beta chain under discussion was sequenced for a study of blood T cell repertoires in COVID-19. Using immunoSEQ multiplex PCR, the repertoire was profiled, and TCRdb retains in-frame clones only, with some absent. The sample contains 200,000 to 250,000 clones, over 80% of which appear only once. The length of the CDR3 is 13 residues. CDR1 SGHRS and CDR2 YFSETQ come from the germline V gene. The V end lost 7 bases, the J end lost 1 base, and 11 bases lay between the germline ends. The receptor's source is a human donor in a cohort sampled during active COVID-19. Sequences were obtained from peripheral blood. This rearrangement joins TRBV5-1 to TRBJ1-1; D is possibly TRBD1 (5 bases). CDR3 sequence: CASRQGGNTEAFF. The DNA for the CDR3 is TGCGCCAGCCGCCAGGGAGGGAACACTGAAGCTTTCTTT. The complete variable domain, with remaining parts taken from reference TRBV5-1 and TRBJ1-1, reads KAGVTQTPRYLIKTRGQQVTLSCSPISGHRSVSWYQQTPGQGLQFLFEYFSETQRNKGNFPGRFSGRQFSNSRSEMNVSTLELGDSALYLCASRQGGNTEAFFGQGTRLTVV.